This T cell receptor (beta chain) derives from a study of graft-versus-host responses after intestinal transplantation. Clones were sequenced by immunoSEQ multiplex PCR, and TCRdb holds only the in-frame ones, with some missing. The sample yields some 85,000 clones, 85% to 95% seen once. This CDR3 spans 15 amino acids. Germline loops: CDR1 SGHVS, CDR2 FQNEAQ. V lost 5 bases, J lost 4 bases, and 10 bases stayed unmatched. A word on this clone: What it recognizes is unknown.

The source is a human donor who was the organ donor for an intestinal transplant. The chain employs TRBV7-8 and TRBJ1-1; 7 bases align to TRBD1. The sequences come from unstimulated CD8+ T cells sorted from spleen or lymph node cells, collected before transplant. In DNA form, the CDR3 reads TGTGCCAGCAGCGCCCAAGGTCCAGGGGGCACTGAAGCTTTCTTT. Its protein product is CASSAQGPGGTEAFF. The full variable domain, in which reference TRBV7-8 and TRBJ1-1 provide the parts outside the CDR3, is GAGVSQSPRYKVAKRGQDVALRCDPISGHVSLFWYQQALGQGPEFLTYFQNEAQLDKSGLPSDRFFAERPEGSVSTLKIQRTQQEDSAVYLCASSAQGPGGTEAFFGQGTRLTVV.